Detailed here is one TCR beta chain. The same CDR3 is also encoded by other DNA sequences in this sample. Looked up from germline, CDR1 is SGHRS and CDR2 is YFSETQ. With 0 bases clipped from V and 5 bases from J, the junction kept 5 bases outside the gene matches. This CDR3 comprises 15 residues. This sample was taken from a study of blood T cell repertoires in COVID-19. Turning to the study itself: Spain, Italy and the United States supplied samples that represented acute and convalescent COVID-19.

Libraries were prepared by immunoSEQ multiplex PCR; TCRdb keeps only in-frame clonotypes and omits some of them. The table includes about 170,000 clones, 85% to 95% detected once. The rearrangement links TRBV5-1 to TRBJ1-2, with 9 bases fitting TRBD1. The TCR comes from a woman in her forties or fifties with acute or convalescent COVID-19. The sequencing sample was made of peripheral blood. The CDR3 sequence is CASSLETGGGYGYTF. The CDR3 nucleotides read TGCGCCAGCAGCTTGGAGACAGGGGGAGGGTATGGCTACACCTTC.